These 17 T cell receptor beta chains came from one sample sequenced in a study of cytomegalovirus exposure and HLA in healthy donors. Use of 60 Vbeta and 13 Jbeta primers characterized the PCR. Assay: immunoSEQ multiplex PCR; the TCRdb copy retains only in-frame clones and omits some. The sample has roughly 100,000 clones, around 80% seen once. Sequencing was performed on PBMCs. Every receptor here comes from a male donor in good health and CMV-seronegative.

In its sample, this clone was seen a few times. The junction departs from germline at one end; a sequencing error may be responsible. V usage is TRBV4-1 and J usage is TRBJ2-7; tentative D call: TRBD2 (8 bases). The CDR3 sequence is 20 residues long. Germline V gene lookup returns CDR1 MGHRA and CDR2 YSYEKL. DNA for the CDR3: TGCGCCAGCAGCCAAATGAGACAGGGTACTAGCGGCAGTGGTTCCTTCGAGCAGTACTTC. Translated, it gives CASSQMRQGTSGSGSFEQYF.

The chain couples TRBV5-8 to TRBJ2-7; D is possibly TRBD2 (5 bases). The ends were cut back, 0 bases at V and 7 bases at J, with 11 bases in the middle. The CDR3 contains 13 residues. Per the germline V gene, CDR1 is SGHTS and CDR2 is YDEGEE. The CDR3 region is CASSLAGVWEQYF. The CDR3 DNA is TGTGCCAGCAGCTTGGCCGGGGTTTGGGAGCAGTACTTC.

This clone was recorded only once. The gene calls are TRBV5-1 and TRBJ2-1; TRBD2 agrees at 14 bases. The CDR3 is made up of 16 amino acids. Trimming took 8 bases from V and 2 from J; bases not matched to a gene: 6. Germline loops: CDR1 SGHRS, CDR2 YFSETQ. The CDR3 nucleotides are TGCGCCAGTGAACAGGGACTAGCGGGGGCCTACAATGAGCAGTTCTTC. This encodes CASEQGLAGAYNEQFF.

V usage is TRBV5-4 and J usage is TRBJ2-3, with TRBD1 matching over 10 bases. CDR1 and CDR2 from the germline V gene are SGHNT and YYREEE (reference sequence). After removal of 7 bases from V and 0 bases from J, the junction contained 8 bases not matched to a gene. CDR3 size: 16 residues. This CDR3 is CASGEWGQGSTDTQYF. Here the CDR3 DNA reads TGTGCCAGCGGGGAATGGGGACAGGGGAGCACAGATACGCAGTATTTT. Variable domain in full (rest from reference TRBV5-4 and TRBJ2-3): ETGVTQSPTHLIKTRGQQVTLRCSSQSGHNTVSWYQQALGQGPQFIFQYYREEENGRGNFPPRFSGLQFPNYSSELNVNALELDDSALYLCASGEWGQGSTDTQYFGPGTRLTVL.

The chain carries TRBV7-9 and TRBJ2-1, with TRBD2 matching over 13 bases. The CDR3 spans 15 residues. Germline CDR1 is SEHNR and CDR2 is FQNEAQ (reference sequence). V trimming: 5 bases; J trimming: 4 bases; junction bases outside the gene matches: 2. The CDR3 region has the DNA TGTGCCAGCAGCCCGACTAGCGGGAGGTACAATGAGCAGTTCTTC. Residues: CASSPTSGRYNEQFF. The complete variable domain, with remaining parts taken from reference TRBV7-9 and TRBJ2-1, reads DTGVSQNPRHKITKRGQNVTFRCDPISEHNRLYWYRQTLGQGPEFLTYFQNEAQLEKSRLLSDRFSAERPKGSFSTLEIQRTEQGDSAMYLCASSPTSGRYNEQFFGPGTRLTVL.

The rearrangement joins TRBV19 to TRBJ1-1; TRBD1 agrees at 10 bases. V shed 3 bases and J 1 base; nucleotides not matched to a gene: 26. Germline CDR1 is LNHDA and CDR2 is SQIVND (reference sequence). The CDR3 covers 23 residues. In DNA form, the CDR3 reads TGTGCCAGTAGTATGTTTCTCGGGGTCGGACAGGGGGGCTTAATGAACTCGAACACTGAAGCTTTCTTT. Protein sequence: CASSMFLGVGQGGLMNSNTEAFF.

The genes are TRBV19 and TRBJ2-1; the D gene is possibly TRBD2 (5 bases). The CDR3 totals 14 residues. CDR1 is LNHDA and CDR2 is SQIVND in the germline V gene (reference sequence). Deletions cut 7 bases from V and 4 bases from J, with 14 bases between. Here the CDR3 DNA reads TGTGCCAGTAAGCTAGCCGCTTATTACAATGAGCAGTTCTTC. The encoded protein is CASKLAAYYNEQFF.

This rearrangement joins TRBV7-2 to TRBJ1-1; D is undetermined. In germline, CDR1 is SGHTA, CDR2 FQGNSA. With 2 bases removed from V and 4 bases from J, the gap between germline ends came to 8 bases. The CDR3 is 13 amino acids. CDR3: CASSLPPVTEAFF. The CDR3 nucleotides are TGTGCCAGCAGCTTACCCCCGGTCACTGAAGCTTTCTTT.

The chain combines TRBV29-1 with TRBJ2-1; perhaps TRBD2 as D (6 bases). Germline V gene data show CDR1 as SQVTM and CDR2 as ANQGSEA. The CDR3 is made up of 13 amino acids. V was pared by 7 bases and J by 6 bases, with 16 bases between. CDR3 sequence reads: CSAEVGTVNEQFF. The CDR3 coding sequence is TGCAGCGCCGAGGTGGGGACTGTCAATGAGCAGTTCTTC.

The chain links TRBV7-9 to TRBJ2-3; 11 bases align to TRBD2. The CDR3 sequence is 16 residues long. V was pared by 2 bases and J by 5 bases, with 6 bases of the junction left unmatched. CDR1 is SEHNR and CDR2 is FQNEAQ in the germline V gene (reference sequence). CDR3 nucleotide sequence: TGTGCCAGCAGCTTATTCCTAGCGGGAGGAGGAGATACGCAGTATTTT. Translating it yields CASSLFLAGGGDTQYF.

The chain couples TRBV11-3 to TRBJ1-1; no firm D call. CDR3 length: 15 residues. Trimming removed 6 bases from V and 3 bases from J, with 17 bases in between. The V gene's germline CDR1 is SGHNT and CDR2 YENEEA. CDR3 region: CASSTSGPTHTEAFF. DNA for the CDR3: TGTGCCAGCAGTACAAGTGGGCCGACCCACACTGAAGCTTTCTTT.

This clone showed up just a few times. The chain uses TRBV2 and TRBJ1-1, with D perhaps matching TRBD1 (6 bases). The V gene lost 11 bases and the J gene lost 5 bases, with 15 bases spanning the gap. CDR1 is SNHLY and CDR2 is FYNNEI in the germline V gene. The CDR3 runs 12 residues. The CDR3 nucleotides read TGTGCCGGTAGAGCCAGGGGAACTGAAGCTTTCTTT. Its protein is CAGRARGTEAFF. The full variable domain, its missing parts supplied by reference TRBV2 and TRBJ1-1, is EPEVTQTPSHQVTQMGQEVILRCVPISNHLYFYWYRQILGQKVEFLVSFYNNEISEKSEIFDDQFSVERPDGSNFTLKIRSTKLEDSAMYFCAGRARGTEAFFGQGTRLTVV.

The genes are TRBV10-2 and TRBJ2-5; no clear D. CDR3 length equals 15 residues. CDR1 and CDR2 (germline): WSHSY, SAAADI. V lost 0 bases, J lost 4 bases, and 12 bases lay in between. CDR3 DNA: TGCGCCAGCAGTGAGTCGCCGGGTTTGGTAGAGACCCAGTACTTC. It is translated as CASSESPGLVETQYF.

The chain uses TRBV4-1 and TRBJ2-5, with 11 bases that match TRBD2. The DNA matches TRBJ2-7 better at its end, which makes the J call doubtful. This CDR3 spans 17 amino acids. CDR1 is MGHRA and CDR2 is YSYEKL in the germline V gene. CDR3 sequence (DNA): TGCGCCAGCAGCCAAGATACTAGCGGGAGTATCAAATACGAGCAGTACTTC. Translated: CASSQDTSGSIKYEQYF.

The chain uses TRBV6-6 and TRBJ1-2; 10 bases agree with TRBD1. The V and J ends lost 6 bases and 1 base, in that order; junction bases with no gene match: 5. The germline V gene has CDR1 MNHNY and CDR2 SVGAGI (reference sequence). The CDR3 has 15 amino acids. CDR3 region: CASRTGGEDNYGYTF. The DNA of the CDR3 is TGTGCCAGCAGGACAGGGGGCGAAGATAACTATGGCTACACCTTC.

CDR3 nucleotide sequence: TGTGCTAGTGGTTTGGGGACTACTGGGGCCAACGTCCTGACTTTC. It encodes CASGLGTTGANVLTF. The J gene is TRBJ2-6, the V gene TRBV12-5, with a possible D match to TRBD2 (6 bases). Trimming took off 1 base at V and 2 bases at J, with 6 bases between the two ends. Germline loops: CDR1 LGHNT, CDR2 FRNRAP. The CDR3 sequence is 15 residues long.

As regards this clone: The junction departs from the called germline gene at one end, perhaps through a read error. The rearrangement joins TRBV29-1 to TRBJ2-7, with 7 bases fitting TRBD1. This CDR3 has 13 amino acids. Germline CDR1 SQVTM, CDR2 ANQGSEA. This chain's CDR3 is CSVAGQDSCEQYF. CDR3 in DNA: TGCAGCGTCGCAGGACAGGATTCCTGCGAGCAGTACTTC.